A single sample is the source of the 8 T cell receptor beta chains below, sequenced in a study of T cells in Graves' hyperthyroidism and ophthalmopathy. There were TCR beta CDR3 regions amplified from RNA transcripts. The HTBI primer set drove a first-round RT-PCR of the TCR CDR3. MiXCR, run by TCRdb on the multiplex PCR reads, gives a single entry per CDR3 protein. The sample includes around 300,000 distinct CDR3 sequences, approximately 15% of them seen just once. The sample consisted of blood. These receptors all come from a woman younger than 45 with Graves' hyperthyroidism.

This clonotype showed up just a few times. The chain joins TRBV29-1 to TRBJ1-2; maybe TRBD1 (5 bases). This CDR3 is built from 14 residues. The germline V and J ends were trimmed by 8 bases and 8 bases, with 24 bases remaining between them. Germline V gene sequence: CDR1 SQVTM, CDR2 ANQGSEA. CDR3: CSLHDAEGPEGYTF. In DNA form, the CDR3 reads TGCAGCCTCCATGATGCGGAGGGACCAGAAGGCTACACCTTC.

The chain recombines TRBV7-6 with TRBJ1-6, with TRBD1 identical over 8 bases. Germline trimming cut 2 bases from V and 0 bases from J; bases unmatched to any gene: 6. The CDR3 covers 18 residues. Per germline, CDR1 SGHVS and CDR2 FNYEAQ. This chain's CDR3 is CASSLSGGAGSYNSPLHF. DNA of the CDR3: TGTGCCAGCAGCTTATCAGGGGGCGCCGGCTCCTATAATTCACCCCTCCACTTT.

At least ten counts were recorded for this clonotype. CDR3 protein: CSARWGGGGGNQPQHF. DNA for the CDR3: TGCAGTGCTAGGTGGGGAGGGGGTGGAGGCAATCAGCCCCAGCATTTT. The chain has TRBV20-1 and TRBJ1-5, with a tentative D call TRBD1 (6 bases). Germline assignment: CDR1 DFQATT and CDR2 SNEGSKA (reference sequence). Trimming cost V 3 bases and J 2 bases, with 17 bases left between them. The CDR3 is 16 amino acids.

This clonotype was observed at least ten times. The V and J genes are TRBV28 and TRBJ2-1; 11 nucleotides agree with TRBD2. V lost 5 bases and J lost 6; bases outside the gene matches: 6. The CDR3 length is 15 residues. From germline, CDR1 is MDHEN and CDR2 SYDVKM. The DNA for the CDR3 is TGTGCCAGCAGTCTCCCGGGACTAGCGGCCAATGAGCAGTTCTTC. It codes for CASSLPGLAANEQFF.

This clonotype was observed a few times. For the CDR3, the DNA is TGTGCCAGCAGGCGACTAGCGGGGGACTACGAGCAGTACTTC. Translated: CASRRLAGDYEQYF. The chain links TRBV6-1 to TRBJ2-7; 12 positions agree with TRBD2. J gave up 3 bases and V 6 bases, and 3 bases lay outside the gene matches. The CDR3 has 14 residues. Germline CDR1 reads MNHNS; CDR2 reads SASEGT.

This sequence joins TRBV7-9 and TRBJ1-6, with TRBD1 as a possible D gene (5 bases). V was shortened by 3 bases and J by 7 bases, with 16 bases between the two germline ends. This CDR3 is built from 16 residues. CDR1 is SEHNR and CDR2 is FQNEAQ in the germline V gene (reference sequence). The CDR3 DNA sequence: TGTGCCAGCAGCTTTGCGGCCTCAGGGTGGAATTCACCCCTCCACTTT. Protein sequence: CASSFAASGWNSPLHF.

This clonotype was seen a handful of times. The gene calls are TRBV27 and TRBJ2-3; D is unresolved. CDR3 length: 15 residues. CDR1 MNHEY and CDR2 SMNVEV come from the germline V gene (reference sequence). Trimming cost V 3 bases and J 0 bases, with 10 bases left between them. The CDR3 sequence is CASSFTSRSTDTQYF. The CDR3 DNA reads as TGTGCCAGCAGTTTCACGTCTAGGAGCACAGATACGCAGTATTTT.

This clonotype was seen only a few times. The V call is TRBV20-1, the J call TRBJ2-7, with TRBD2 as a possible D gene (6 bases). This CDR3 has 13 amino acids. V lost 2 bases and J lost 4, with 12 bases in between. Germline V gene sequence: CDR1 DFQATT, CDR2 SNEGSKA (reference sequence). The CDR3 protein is CSARPGLDYEQYF. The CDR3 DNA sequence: TGCAGTGCTAGACCGGGACTCGATTACGAGCAGTACTTC.